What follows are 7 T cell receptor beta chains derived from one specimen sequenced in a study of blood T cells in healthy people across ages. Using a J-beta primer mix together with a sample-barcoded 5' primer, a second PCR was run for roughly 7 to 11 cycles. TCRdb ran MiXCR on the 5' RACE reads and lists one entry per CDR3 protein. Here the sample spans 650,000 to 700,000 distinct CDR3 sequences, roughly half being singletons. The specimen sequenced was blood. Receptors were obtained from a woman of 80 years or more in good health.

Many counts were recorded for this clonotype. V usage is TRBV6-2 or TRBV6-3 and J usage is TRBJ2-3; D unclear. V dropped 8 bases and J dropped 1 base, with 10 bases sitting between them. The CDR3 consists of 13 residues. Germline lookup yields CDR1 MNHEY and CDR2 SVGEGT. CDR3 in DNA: TGTGCCAGCGGGTGGGGTCGCACAGATACGCAGTATTTT. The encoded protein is CASGWGRTDTQYF.

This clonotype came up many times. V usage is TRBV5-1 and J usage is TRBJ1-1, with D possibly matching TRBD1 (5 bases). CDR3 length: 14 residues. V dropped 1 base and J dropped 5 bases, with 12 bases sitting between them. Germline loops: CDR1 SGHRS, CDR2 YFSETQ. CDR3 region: CASSLQGFWTEAFF. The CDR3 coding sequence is TGCGCCAGCAGCTTGCAGGGATTTTGGACTGAAGCTTTCTTT.

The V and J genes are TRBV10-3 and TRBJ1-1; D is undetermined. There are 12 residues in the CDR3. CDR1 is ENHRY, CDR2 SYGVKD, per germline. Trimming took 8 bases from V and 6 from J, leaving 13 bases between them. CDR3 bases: TGTGCCATCGCGAGTTCAGGTGCTGAAGCTTTCTTT. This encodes CAIASSGAEAFF.

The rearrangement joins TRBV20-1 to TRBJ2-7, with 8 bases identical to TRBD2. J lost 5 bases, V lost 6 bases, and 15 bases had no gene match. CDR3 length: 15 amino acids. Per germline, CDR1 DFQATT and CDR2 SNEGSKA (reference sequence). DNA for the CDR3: TGCAGTGCCCCTACAGCCGAGCGGGAGCCCCACGAGCAGTACTTC. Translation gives CSAPTAEREPHEQYF.

The CDR3 spells CSASVSGKNIQYF. The CDR3 region has the DNA TGCAGTGCAAGTGTTAGCGGGAAAAACATTCAGTACTTC. The chain couples TRBV20-1 to TRBJ2-4; 7 bases fit TRBD2. In germline, CDR1 is DFQATT, CDR2 SNEGSKA (reference sequence). CDR3 length: 13 residues. V shed 6 bases, J shed 4 bases, and the junction held 6 bases outside the gene matches.

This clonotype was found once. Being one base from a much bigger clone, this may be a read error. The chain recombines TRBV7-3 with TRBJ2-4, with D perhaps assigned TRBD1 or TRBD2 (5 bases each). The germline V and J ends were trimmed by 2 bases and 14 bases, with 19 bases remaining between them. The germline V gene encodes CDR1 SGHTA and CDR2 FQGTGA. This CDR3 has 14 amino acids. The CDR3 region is CASSLDSGAYEKYF. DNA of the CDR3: TGTGCCAGCAGCTTAGACTCCGGGGCTTACGAGAAGTACTTC.

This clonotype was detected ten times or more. CDR3: CASRDSPATYEQYF. In DNA, the CDR3 is TGTGCCAGCAGGGACAGTCCCGCTACCTACGAGCAGTACTTC. The chain uses TRBV6-6 and TRBJ2-7, with a tentative D call TRBD1 (6 bases). The germline CDR1 and CDR2 sequences are MNHNY and SVGAGI (reference sequence). The CDR3 is 14 amino acids. Trimming cost V 6 bases and J 2 bases, with 14 bases left between them.